The rows below give T cell receptor beta chains drawn from one sample of a study of human T cells and chemical hapten exposure. TCRdb itself ran the RACE reads through MiXCR, one entry per CDR3 protein. This sample has roughly 250,000 distinct CDR3 sequences; about 9% occur once, and the top ten carry under 2.5%. The sequenced sample was whole blood, obtained in connection with sensitization to the hapten diphenylcyclopropenone (DPC). Receptors were obtained from a woman in her thirties or forties with alopecia areata. Some clones in this sample may be carry-over from other donors' samples. CDR3s include the opening cysteine and the closing phenylalanine or tryptophan. The order of the fields is D gene, V gene, J gene, clone size, CDR3 DNA, CDR3 protein. The D gene is left open where the match is weak. Clone size, where shown, is once, few, many, or a class for clones that have expanded.

d_call: .
v_call: TRBV28
j_call: TRBJ2-3
clone_size: few
cdr3_nt: TGTGCCAGCAGTTTAGATCATACGCAGTATTTT
cdr3_aa: CASSLDHTQYF

d_call: .
v_call: TRBV7-2
j_call: TRBJ1-3
clone_size: few
cdr3_nt: TGTGCCAGCAGCCTACTCAAGAACGTTCCTGGAAACACCATATATTTT
cdr3_aa: CASSLLKNVPGNTIYF

d_call: TRBD2
v_call: TRBV2
j_call: TRBJ2-3
clone_size: few
cdr3_nt: TGTGCCAGCAGTGTAAAAGCGGGGAGGCGGGATACGCAGTATTTT
cdr3_aa: CASSVKAGRRDTQYF

d_call: TRBD1
v_call: TRBV5-1
j_call: TRBJ2-6
clone_size: .
cdr3_nt: TGCGCCAGCAGTGGGACAGGGTACACCTCTGGGGCCAACGTCCTGACTTTC
cdr3_aa: CASSGTGYTSGANVLTF

d_call: .
v_call: TRBV18
j_call: TRBJ2-1
clone_size: few
cdr3_nt: TGTGCCAGCTCACCACAGGCTTACAATGAGCAGTTCTTC
cdr3_aa: CASSPQAYNEQFF

d_call: .
v_call: TRBV28
j_call: TRBJ2-5
clone_size: many
cdr3_nt: TGTGCCAGCAGCACTCTAGATTACCAAGAGACCCAGTACTTC
cdr3_aa: CASSTLDYQETQYF

d_call: TRBD2
v_call: TRBV3-1
j_call: TRBJ2-7
clone_size: .
cdr3_nt: TGTGCCAGCAGCCAAGATGCCGGGACTATCTCCTACGAGCAGTACTTC
cdr3_aa: CASSQDAGTISYEQYF

d_call: TRBD2
v_call: TRBV10-3
j_call: TRBJ2-2
clone_size: .
cdr3_nt: TGTGCCATCAGGGGACTAGCGGGAGGATCCGGCGGGGAGCTGTTTTTT
cdr3_aa: CAIRGLAGGSGGELFF

d_call: TRBD1
v_call: TRBV9
j_call: TRBJ2-2
clone_size: few
cdr3_nt: TGTGCCAGCGGAGACAGGGGAATCACCGGGGAGCTGTTTTTT
cdr3_aa: CASGDRGITGELFF

d_call: .
v_call: TRBV6-5
j_call: TRBJ1-1
clone_size: .
cdr3_nt: TGTGCCAGCAGTTATATCCAGCAAACCACTGAAGCTTTCTTT
cdr3_aa: CASSYIQQTTEAFF

d_call: TRBD2
v_call: TRBV6-6
j_call: TRBJ2-5
clone_size: few
cdr3_nt: TGTGCCAGCAGTTACTCGGCGGGGGGGACCCAGTACTTC
cdr3_aa: CASSYSAGGTQYF

d_call: .
v_call: TRBV20-1
j_call: TRBJ2-1
clone_size: .
cdr3_nt: TGCAGTGCTAGAGATTACGAATACAATGAGCAGTTCTTC
cdr3_aa: CSARDYEYNEQFF

d_call: .
v_call: TRBV27
j_call: TRBJ2-7
clone_size: few
cdr3_nt: TGTGCCAGCAGTTTACCTATGGAGGGGGTTACCTACGAGCAGTACTTC
cdr3_aa: CASSLPMEGVTYEQYF

d_call: TRBD1
v_call: TRBV6-1
j_call: TRBJ1-6
clone_size: few
cdr3_nt: TGTGCCAGCAGTGAAAAAAGGACAGGAGTTTCGTCACCCCTCCACTTT
cdr3_aa: CASSEKRTGVSSPLHF

d_call: TRBD1
v_call: TRBV12-3/TRBV12-4
j_call: TRBJ1-3
clone_size: few
cdr3_nt: TGTGCCAGCAGTAGGGACAGCTTCTCTGGAAACACCATATATTTT
cdr3_aa: CASSRDSFSGNTIYF

d_call: TRBD1
v_call: TRBV9
j_call: TRBJ2-7
clone_size: few
cdr3_nt: TGTGCCAGCAGCGCCGGGACAGGGGTCTACGAGCAGTACTTC
cdr3_aa: CASSAGTGVYEQYF

d_call: TRBD2
v_call: TRBV5-1
j_call: TRBJ2-3
clone_size: few
cdr3_nt: TGCGCCAGCAGCTTGGCTTTAGCGGGTGATACGCAGTATTTT
cdr3_aa: CASSLALAGDTQYF

d_call: .
v_call: TRBV4-3
j_call: TRBJ1-2
clone_size: .
cdr3_nt: TGCGCCAGCAGCCAGGAACGGGAAATCTATGGCTACACCTTC
cdr3_aa: CASSQEREIYGYTF

d_call: TRBD1
v_call: TRBV2
j_call: TRBJ1-1
clone_size: many
cdr3_nt: TGTGCCAGCAGCGGGACAGGGTCCACTGAAGCTTTCTTT
cdr3_aa: CASSGTGSTEAFF

d_call: .
v_call: TRBV6-5
j_call: TRBJ2-1
clone_size: .
cdr3_nt: TGTGCCAGCAGCCAAGACAGTTTGAGCTCCTACAATGAGCAGTTCTTC
cdr3_aa: CASSQDSLSSYNEQFF

d_call: TRBD2
v_call: TRBV12-3/TRBV12-4
j_call: TRBJ2-7
clone_size: .
cdr3_nt: TGTGCCAGCAGTTTAACCGTTCGGACTAGCGCCTACGAGCAGTACTTC
cdr3_aa: CASSLTVRTSAYEQYF

d_call: .
v_call: TRBV6-5
j_call: TRBJ2-1
clone_size: few
cdr3_nt: TGTGCCAGCAGTTACTCGGGGGACTACAATGAGCAGTTCTTC
cdr3_aa: CASSYSGDYNEQFF

d_call: TRBD1
v_call: TRBV6-5
j_call: TRBJ1-6
clone_size: .
cdr3_nt: TGTGCCAGCAGTCTAGGGACAGGGTTTGATTCACCCCTCCACTTT
cdr3_aa: CASSLGTGFDSPLHF

d_call: .
v_call: TRBV5-1
j_call: TRBJ1-6
clone_size: .
cdr3_nt: TGCGCCAGCAGCTTCTACCGAGACCTCTATAATTCACCCCTCCACTTT
cdr3_aa: CASSFYRDLYNSPLHF

d_call: TRBD2
v_call: TRBV29-1
j_call: TRBJ2-1
clone_size: few
cdr3_nt: TGCAGCGTTGGAAGGTCTAGCGGGACCCACAATGAGCAGTTCTTC
cdr3_aa: CSVGRSSGTHNEQFF

d_call: TRBD1
v_call: TRBV6-6
j_call: TRBJ1-1
clone_size: .
cdr3_nt: TGTGCCAGCACCGATTGGGGACAGGGAGACGCTTTCTTT
cdr3_aa: CASTDWGQGDAFF

d_call: .
v_call: TRBV3-1
j_call: TRBJ1-1
clone_size: many
cdr3_nt: TGTGCCAGCAGCCAGCGCGGCCCTGAAGCTTTCTTT
cdr3_aa: CASSQRGPEAFF

d_call: .
v_call: TRBV5-5
j_call: TRBJ2-7
clone_size: many
cdr3_nt: TGTGCCAGCAGCCCCAATGCAGGTGCCTACGAGCAGTACTTC
cdr3_aa: CASSPNAGAYEQYF

d_call: TRBD1
v_call: TRBV5-1
j_call: TRBJ1-6
clone_size: many
cdr3_nt: TGCGCCAGCAGCTGGACAGGGGACGGCAATTCACCCCTCCACTTT
cdr3_aa: CASSWTGDGNSPLHF

d_call: TRBD1
v_call: TRBV28
j_call: TRBJ2-1
clone_size: .
cdr3_nt: TGTGCCATCTCCAGACAGGGGAATGAGCAGTTCTTC
cdr3_aa: CAISRQGNEQFF

d_call: TRBD2
v_call: TRBV11-2
j_call: TRBJ2-1
clone_size: few
cdr3_nt: TGTGCCAGCAGCTGGCTACCTCTTAGCGGGAGTGGCGTTGAGCAGTTCTTC
cdr3_aa: CASSWLPLSGSGVEQFF

d_call: TRBD2
v_call: TRBV7-9
j_call: TRBJ2-5
clone_size: few
cdr3_nt: TGTGCCAGCAGTTTAACGACTAGCGGTCAAGAGACCCAGTACTTC
cdr3_aa: CASSLTTSGQETQYF

d_call: TRBD2
v_call: TRBV20-1
j_call: TRBJ2-5
clone_size: few
cdr3_nt: TGCAGTGCTAGAGAGCCGCTAGCGGGGATCCAAGAGACCCAGTACTTC
cdr3_aa: CSAREPLAGIQETQYF